A single sample is the source of the 25 T cell receptor beta chains below, sequenced in a study of shared clonotypes between healthy human individuals. The assay was immunoSEQ multiplex PCR, and TCRdb's table has in-frame clones only and misses some. The table includes roughly 2.5 million clones, around 90% detected once. The sequenced sample consisted of naive CD4+ T cells sorted from blood. Subset: CD45RA+ positively selected. The receptors were sampled from a man between 18 and 29 years old in good health.

With regard to this clone: Distinct nucleotide sequences in the sample also encode this CDR3. The chain links TRBV5-1 to TRBJ2-7, with D perhaps matching TRBD2 (6 bases). Germline V gene lookup returns CDR1 SGHRS and CDR2 YFSETQ. V was trimmed by 0 bases and J by 0 bases, leaving 10 bases between them. The CDR3 runs 15 residues. The CDR3 spells CASSLEAGSSYEQYF. The CDR3 DNA is TGCGCCAGCAGCTTGGAGGCGGGAAGCTCCTACGAGCAGTACTTC.

The chain is built from TRBV6-1 and TRBJ2-3; 11 nucleotides agree with TRBD2. With V trimmed by 0 bases and J by 3 bases, 5 bases remained unmatched. There are 17 residues in the CDR3. Germline V gives CDR1 MNHNS, CDR2 SASEGT. This CDR3 is CASSEAWASGGTDTQYF. The CDR3 coding sequence is TGTGCCAGCAGTGAAGCATGGGCTAGCGGGGGGACAGATACGCAGTATTTT.

The V gene is TRBV30, the J gene TRBJ1-6; the D gene is possibly TRBD1 (5 bases). The CDR3 loop spans 14 amino acids. V lost 4 bases and J 6 bases, leaving 13 bases between the germline ends. In germline, CDR1 is GTSNPN, CDR2 SVGIG (reference sequence). The CDR3 spells CAWNIGAGNSPLHF. Here the CDR3 DNA reads TGTGCCTGGAATATAGGGGCCGGTAATTCACCCCTCCACTTT.

This clone turned up a few times. This rearrangement joins TRBV7-2 to TRBJ2-1; D is undetermined. Germline lookup yields CDR1 SGHTA and CDR2 FQGNSA. Trimming pared 6 bases from V and 13 bases from J, leaving 19 bases between. The CDR3 is 13 amino acids. The CDR3 here is CASRAASTQDQFF. DNA of the CDR3: TGTGCCAGCAGAGCCGCGTCGACACAAGATCAGTTCTTC.

The V gene is TRBV30, the J gene TRBJ1-5; D unclear. CDR3 length equals 13 residues. CDR1 is GTSNPN and CDR2 is SVGIG in the germline V gene (reference sequence). Trimming pared 5 bases from V and 1 base from J, leaving 9 bases between. CDR3 loop: CAWASGSNQPQHF. The CDR3 nucleotides read TGTGCCTGGGCTTCGGGGAGCAATCAGCCCCAGCATTTT.

This sequence joins TRBV2 and TRBJ2-2; maybe TRBD2 (5 bases). CDR3 length: 15 residues. Germline V gene sequence: CDR1 SNHLY, CDR2 FYNNEI. The germline V and J ends were trimmed by 8 bases and 4 bases, with 17 bases remaining between them. The CDR3 region has the DNA TGTGCCAGCTCTCGGGCGGCTCGGGGCACCGGGGAGCTGTTTTTT. This encodes CASSRAARGTGELFF.

This chain uses TRBV6-4 with TRBJ2-7; 7 bases match TRBD1. The junction had 5 bases not matched to a gene; V was cut back by 6 bases and J by 3 bases. The CDR3 covers 13 residues. Germline values: CDR1 MRHNA, CDR2 SNTAGT. In nucleotides, the CDR3 is TGTGCCAGCAGGGACAGGTACTTCTACGAGCAGTACTTC. Encoded protein: CASRDRYFYEQYF.

The genes are TRBV2 and TRBJ1-2; D unclear. The germline V gene has CDR1 SNHLY and CDR2 FYNNEI. V was cut by 6 bases and J by 3 bases, with 11 bases left in between. The CDR3 is 13 amino acids. CDR3 amino acids: CASSTRTDYGYTF. CDR3 nucleotides: TGTGCCAGCAGCACCAGGACCGACTATGGCTACACCTTC.

The CDR3 DNA reads as TGTGCCAGCAGCTTATTCGAAGCATCCCTACCATCACCCCTCCACTTT. As protein: CASSLFEASLPSPLHF. The chain carries TRBV7-3 and TRBJ1-6; D is unresolved. Trimming cost V 2 bases and J 10 bases, with 18 bases left between them. This CDR3 contains 16 residues. The germline gives CDR1 SGHTA, CDR2 FQGTGA. Based on the CDR3 plus reference TRBV7-3 and TRBJ1-6, the full variable domain is GAGVSQTPSNKVTEKGKYVELRCDPISGHTALYWYRQSLGQGPEFLIYFQGTGAADDSGLPNDRFFAVRPEGSVSTLKIQRTERGDSAVYLCASSLFEASLPSPLHFGNGTRLTVT.

J is TRBJ2-3 and V is TRBV2; TRBD2 agrees at 9 bases. CDR1 and CDR2 (germline): SNHLY, FYNNEI. This CDR3 has 16 amino acids. V lost 1 base, J lost 4 bases, and 6 bases stayed unmatched. The CDR3 coding sequence is TGTGCCAGCAGTGAAGGTAGCGGGAGATCGGCAGATACGCAGTATTTT. Translation gives CASSEGSGRSADTQYF.

The rearrangement joins TRBV5-8 to TRBJ2-5, with D uncertain. V shed 1 base and J shed 2 bases, with 6 bases lying between them. The CDR3 is 13 residues long. Germline assignment: CDR1 SGHTS and CDR2 YDEGEE. CDR3 DNA: TGTGCCAGCAGCTTGTATAGGCAAGAGACCCAGTACTTC. Protein product: CASSLYRQETQYF.

This clone was found once. This chain uses TRBV30 with TRBJ1-4; D gene uncertain. The germline CDR1 and CDR2 sequences are GTSNPN and SVGIG (reference sequence). This CDR3 spans 14 amino acids. The V end lost 5 bases, the J end lost 0 bases, and 10 bases lay between the germline ends. CDR3: CAWRVEATNEKLFF. The CDR3 region has the DNA TGTGCCTGGCGGGTGGAAGCAACTAATGAAAAACTGTTTTTT.

This chain links TRBV30 with TRBJ1-6; 8 bases match TRBD1. This CDR3 is built from 14 residues. V was pared by 0 bases and J by 10 bases, with 5 bases of the junction left unmatched. Looked up from germline, CDR1 is GTSNPN and CDR2 is SVGIG (reference sequence). CDR3 protein: CAWSVTGGLSPLHF. In nucleotides, the CDR3 is TGTGCCTGGAGTGTAACAGGGGGATTATCACCCCTCCACTTT.

The V and J genes are TRBV7-2 and TRBJ1-1; D gene unclear. The germline V and J ends were trimmed by 1 base and 2 bases, with 11 bases remaining between them. Germline assignment: CDR1 SGHTA and CDR2 FQGNSA. CDR3 length: 15 amino acids. CDR3 sequence reads: CASSLGAGSNTEAFF. The CDR3 DNA sequence: TGTGCCAGCAGCTTAGGGGCAGGCAGCAACACTGAAGCTTTCTTT.

Only a few counts were recorded for this clone. The same CDR3 can be traced to other DNA sequences in this sample. This rearrangement joins TRBV6-5 to TRBJ1-4; D is unresolved. Per germline, CDR1 MNHEY and CDR2 SVGAGI. The CDR3 has 15 residues. The V gene lost 0 bases and the J gene lost 3 bases, with 8 bases spanning the gap. CDR3 sequence: CASSYSGGANEKLFF. The CDR3 DNA reads as TGTGCCAGCAGTTACTCCGGAGGAGCTAATGAAAAACTGTTTTTT.

The chain uses TRBV18 and TRBJ1-5; unclear D gene. V was trimmed by 2 bases and J by 1 base, leaving 9 bases between them. From germline, CDR1 is KGHSH and CDR2 LQKENI. This CDR3 has 15 amino acids. The CDR3 here is CASSPGLESNQPQHF. CDR3 bases: TGTGCCAGCTCACCAGGGCTGGAGAGCAATCAGCCCCAGCATTTT.

The V call is TRBV18, the J call TRBJ1-1; maybe TRBD1 (5 bases). CDR3 size: 18 residues. V gave up 4 bases and J gave up 1 base, with 22 bases separating them. From germline, CDR1 is KGHSH and CDR2 LQKENI. The CDR3 reads CASSQTIISPGGNTEAFF. The CDR3 nucleotides are TGTGCCAGCTCACAGACCATTATCTCACCCGGGGGGAACACTGAAGCTTTCTTT.

The chain uses TRBV7-9 and TRBJ2-2; D is perhaps TRBD1 (6 bases). There are 15 residues in the CDR3. CDR1 SEHNR and CDR2 FQNEAQ come from the germline V gene (reference sequence). Trimming stripped 5 bases from V and 1 base from J, with 11 bases between. The DNA for the CDR3 is TGTGCCAGCAGCCCTTGGACAGTGAACACCGGGGAGCTGTTTTTT. Translation gives CASSPWTVNTGELFF.

In regard to this clone: The same CDR3 also results from other DNA sequences found in this sample. CDR3 sequence (DNA): TGCGCCAGCAGCTTAGCGGGAGGGCCCCAAGAGACCCAGTACTTC. This encodes CASSLAGGPQETQYF. The rearrangement links TRBV5-1 to TRBJ2-5; 10 bases are a match to TRBD2. This CDR3 contains 15 residues. CDR1 and CDR2 from the germline V gene are SGHRS and YFSETQ. The junction had 2 bases not matched to a gene; V was cut back by 2 bases and J by 1 base.

This rearrangement joins TRBV7-2 to TRBJ1-2, with a tentative D call TRBD1 (6 bases). Germline assignment: CDR1 SGHTA and CDR2 FQGNSA. V lost 4 bases, J lost 5 bases, and 11 bases lay in between. CDR3 length: 13 residues. CDR3 in DNA: TGTGCCAGCAGCTCGGACAGCCAGTATGGCTACACCTTC. Its protein product is CASSSDSQYGYTF.

This chain joins TRBV5-3 and TRBJ2-3; D uncertain. TRBV5-3 is recorded as an ORF, its role being uncertain. V lost 5 bases and J lost 5, with 9 bases in between. The CDR3 loop spans 12 amino acids. The CDR3 region is CARRSLRDTQYF. CDR3 DNA: TGTGCCAGAAGATCTTTGAGAGATACGCAGTATTTT.

The V and J genes are TRBV27 and TRBJ2-1; 12 positions match TRBD2. The CDR3 consists of 16 residues. Germline CDR1 is MNHEY and CDR2 is SMNVEV (reference sequence). V shed 6 bases, J shed 7 bases, and the junction held 10 bases outside the gene matches. This CDR3 reads CASSRLTSGGPNEQFF. The CDR3 DNA follows: TGTGCCAGCAGCCGACTGACTAGCGGGGGACCTAATGAGCAGTTCTTC.

This clone was counted once. This chain uses TRBV15 with TRBJ1-4, with a weak D call TRBD1 (5 bases). Trimming left V 5 bases short and J 11 bases short, with 18 bases between. The CDR3 has 14 amino acids. Germline CDR1 reads LNHNV; CDR2 reads YYDKDF (reference sequence). CDR3: CATSPHQGRAKLFF. Written as DNA, the CDR3 is TGTGCCACCAGCCCCCATCAGGGCCGTGCGAAACTGTTTTTT. The variable domain in full, with the rest retrieved from reference TRBV15 and TRBJ1-4, is DAMVIQNPRYQVTQFGKPVTLSCSQTLNHNVMYWYQQKSSQAPKLLFHYYDKDFNNEADTPDNFQSRRPNTSFCFLDIRSPGLGDTAMYLCATSPHQGRAKLFFGSGTQLSVL.

The chain links TRBV28 to TRBJ1-1; 7 nucleotides align to TRBD1. Germline assignment: CDR1 MDHEN and CDR2 SYDVKM. Trimming at V came to 8 bases and at J to 4 bases, leaving 22 bases not matched to a gene. The CDR3 spans 18 residues. DNA of the CDR3: TGTGCCAGCTATTCTTTACAGGGGCGAATACCTTTAGGCACTGAAGCTTTCTTT. As protein: CASYSLQGRIPLGTEAFF. Variable domain in full (rest from reference TRBV28 and TRBJ1-1): DVKVTQSSRYLVKRTGEKVFLECVQDMDHENMFWYRQDPGLGLRLIYFSYDVKMKEKGDIPEGYSVSREKKERFSLILESASTNQTSMYLCASYSLQGRIPLGTEAFFGQGTRLTVV.

The V call is TRBV28, the J call TRBJ1-1; 8 nucleotides agree with TRBD1. Germline assignment: CDR1 MDHEN and CDR2 SYDVKM. Trimming at V came to 3 bases and at J to 2 bases, leaving 5 bases not matched to a gene. The CDR3 is made up of 15 amino acids. The CDR3 region has the DNA TGTGCCAGCAGTTTGGGGACAGGCAAAAACACTGAAGCTTTCTTT. Translation: CASSLGTGKNTEAFF.